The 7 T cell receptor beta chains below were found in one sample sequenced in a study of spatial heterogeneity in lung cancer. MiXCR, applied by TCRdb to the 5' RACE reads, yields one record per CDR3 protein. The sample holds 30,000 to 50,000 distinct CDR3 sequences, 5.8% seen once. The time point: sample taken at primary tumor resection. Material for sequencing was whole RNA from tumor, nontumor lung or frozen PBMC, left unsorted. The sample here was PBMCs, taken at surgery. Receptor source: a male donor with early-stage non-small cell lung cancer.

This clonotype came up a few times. The CDR3 here is CASSSTGNEQFF. The CDR3 coding sequence is TGTGCCAGCAGTTCTACAGGGAATGAGCAGTTCTTC. V gene TRBV27 combines with J gene TRBJ2-1, with a weak D call TRBD1 (6 bases). V was shortened by 4 bases and J by 7 bases, with 8 bases between the two germline ends. The CDR3 sequence is 12 residues long. Germline loops: CDR1 MNHEY, CDR2 SMNVEV (reference sequence).

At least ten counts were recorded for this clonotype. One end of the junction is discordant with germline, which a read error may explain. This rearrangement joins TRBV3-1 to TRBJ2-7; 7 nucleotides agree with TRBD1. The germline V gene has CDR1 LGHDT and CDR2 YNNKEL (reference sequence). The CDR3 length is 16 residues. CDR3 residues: CASSQDWNRGPILWDF. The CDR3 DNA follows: TGTGCCAGCAGCCAAGATTGGAACAGGGGCCCTATTCTGTGGGACTTC.

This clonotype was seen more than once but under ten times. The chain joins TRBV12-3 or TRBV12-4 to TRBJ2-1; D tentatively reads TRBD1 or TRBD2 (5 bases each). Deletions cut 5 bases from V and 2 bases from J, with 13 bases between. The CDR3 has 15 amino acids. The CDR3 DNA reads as TGTGCCAGCAGTCTACTGGGGACGACCTACAATGAGCAGTTCTTC. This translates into CASSLLGTTYNEQFF.

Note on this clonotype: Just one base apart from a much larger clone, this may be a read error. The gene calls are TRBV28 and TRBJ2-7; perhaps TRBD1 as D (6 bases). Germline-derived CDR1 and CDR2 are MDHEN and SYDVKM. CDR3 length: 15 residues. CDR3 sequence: CASSLGPGVNYGQYF. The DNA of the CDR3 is TGTGCCAGCAGTTTAGGGCCAGGGGTAAACTACGGGCAGTACTTC. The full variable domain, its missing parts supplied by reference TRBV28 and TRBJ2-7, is DVKVTQSSRYLVKRTGEKVFLECVQDMDHENMFWYRQDPGLGLRLIYFSYDVKMKEKGDIPEGYSVSREKKERFSLILESASTNQTSMYLCASSLGPGVNYGQYFGPGTRLTVT.

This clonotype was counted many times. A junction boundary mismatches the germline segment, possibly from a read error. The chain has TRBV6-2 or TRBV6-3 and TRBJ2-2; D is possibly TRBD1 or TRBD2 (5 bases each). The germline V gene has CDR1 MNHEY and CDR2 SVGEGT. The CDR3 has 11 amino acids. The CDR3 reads CASSRGRGQTF. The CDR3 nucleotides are TGTGCCAGCAGTCGAGGCCGGGGCCAGACCTTT.

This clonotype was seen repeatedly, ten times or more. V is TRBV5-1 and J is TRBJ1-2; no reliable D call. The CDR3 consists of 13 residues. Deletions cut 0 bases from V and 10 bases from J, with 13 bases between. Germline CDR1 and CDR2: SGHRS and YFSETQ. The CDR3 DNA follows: TGCGCCAGCAGCTTGGGGGAGAGCCCTTTCTACACCTTC. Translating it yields CASSLGESPFYTF. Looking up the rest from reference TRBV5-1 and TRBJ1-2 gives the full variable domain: KAGVTQTPRYLIKTRGQQVTLSCSPISGHRSVSWYQQTPGQGLQFLFEYFSETQRNKGNFPGRFSGRQFSNSRSEMNVSTLELGDSALYLCASSLGESPFYTFGSGTRLTVV.

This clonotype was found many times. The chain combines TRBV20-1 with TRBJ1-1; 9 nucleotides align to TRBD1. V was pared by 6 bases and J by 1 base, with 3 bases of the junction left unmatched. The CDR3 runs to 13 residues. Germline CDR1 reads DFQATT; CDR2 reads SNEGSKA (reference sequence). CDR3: CSATDRGNTEAFF. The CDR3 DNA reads TGCAGTGCGACGGACAGGGGGAACACTGAAGCTTTCTTT.